This T cell receptor (beta chain) was found in a study of siplizumab effects on memory and regulatory T cells. Study-level findings and limits: Unstimulated subsets were the mapping target of only a minor fraction of alloreactive clones.

In a few donor pairs, unstimulated naive, memory, effector memory and TEMRA subsets were sequenced. The repertoire was sequenced with immunoSEQ multiplex PCR; TCRdb's copy has only in-frame clones and lacks some. The repertoire consists of about 91,000 clones, with roughly 97% occurring once and the leading ten covering 0.031%. Germline CDR1 reads WNHNN; CDR2 reads SYGVQD (reference sequence). The CDR3 loop spans 12 amino acids. The ends were cut back, 7 bases at V and 1 base at J, with 6 bases in the middle. With respect to this clone: The target antigen is unknown.

The receptor was derived from a human donor in good health. This chain joins TRBV10-1 and TRBJ2-3; no clear D. Sequencing input: naive CD4+ T cells sorted from blood. In DNA form, the CDR3 reads TGCGCCAGCAAGGTCCGCACAGATACGCAGTATTTT. The encoded protein is CASKVRTDTQYF.